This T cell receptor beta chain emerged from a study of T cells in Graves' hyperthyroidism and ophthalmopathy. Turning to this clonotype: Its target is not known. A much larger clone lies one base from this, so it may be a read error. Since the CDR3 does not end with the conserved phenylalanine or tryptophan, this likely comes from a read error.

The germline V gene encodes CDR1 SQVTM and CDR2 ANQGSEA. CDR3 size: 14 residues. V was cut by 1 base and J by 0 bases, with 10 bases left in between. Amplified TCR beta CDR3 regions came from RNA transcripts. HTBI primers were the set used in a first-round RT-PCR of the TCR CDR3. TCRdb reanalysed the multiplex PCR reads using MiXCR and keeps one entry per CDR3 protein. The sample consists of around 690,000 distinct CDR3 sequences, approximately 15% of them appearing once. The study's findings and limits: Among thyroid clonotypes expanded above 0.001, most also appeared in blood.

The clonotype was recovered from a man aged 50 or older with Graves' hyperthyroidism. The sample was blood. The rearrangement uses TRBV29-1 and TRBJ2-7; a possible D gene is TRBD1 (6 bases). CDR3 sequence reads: CSVEGGGRSYEQYS. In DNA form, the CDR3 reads TGCAGCGTTGAAGGAGGGGGTCGCTCCTACGAGCAGTACTCC.